In its sample, the clone carrying this TCR beta chain was seen once. For the second PCR, which ran for 7 to 11 cycles, a sample-barcoded 5' primer and a J-beta primer mix were used. TCRdb redid the calling of the 5' RACE reads with MiXCR, one entry per CDR3 protein. The sample shows approximately 490,000 distinct CDR3 sequences, approximately 25% of them seen only once. The sample comes from a study of blood T cells in healthy people across ages. CDR1 and CDR2 from the germline V gene are SGHRS and YFSETQ. The CDR3 runs to 16 residues. J lost 4 bases, V lost 4 bases, and 9 bases had no gene match. The same specimen was also included in a second study, on T cells of mothers and their children. From that study: Versus unrelated pairs, overlap was slightly higher in related mother-child pairs, without reaching significance.

This TCR derives from a boy aged 5-17 years in good health. This sequence joins TRBV5-1 and TRBJ1-1; 11 nucleotides line up with TRBD1. The specimen sequenced was blood. CDR3 sequence (DNA): TGCGCCAGCAGCGATCCCGGGACAGGGGGTCGCACTGAAGCTTTCTTT. Its protein is CASSDPGTGGRTEAFF.